One and the same sample provided the 32 T cell receptor beta chains below, sequenced in a study of T-cell memory formation after mild COVID-19. TCRdb reprocessed the 5' RACE reads via MiXCR and lists one record per CDR3 protein. The repertoire holds approximately 290,000 distinct CDR3 sequences, with around 19% as singletons. Sequences were obtained from PBMCs or a T cell subset sorted from them (not recorded which). These receptors originate from a man younger than 35 who had mild COVID-19 (a few samples of this study predate the infection). Cell type and time point are not known.

The rearrangement links TRBV2 to TRBJ1-1, with D unclear. This CDR3 comprises 13 residues. The V and J ends lost 5 bases and 0 bases respectively, with 7 bases between them. The germline V gene has CDR1 SNHLY and CDR2 FYNNEI. CDR3 DNA: TGTGCCAGCAGTCCAGACGTGAACACTGAAGCTTTCTTT. It encodes CASSPDVNTEAFF.

In its sample, this clonotype was seen a few times. The chain has TRBV12-3 or TRBV12-4 and TRBJ2-7; a weak D match, TRBD1 (5 bases). The ends were cut back, 2 bases at V and 1 base at J, with 9 bases in the middle. The CDR3 is 14 amino acids. CDR3 in amino acids: CASSLLGVSYEQYF. CDR3 in DNA: TGTGCCAGCAGTTTATTAGGGGTTTCCTACGAGCAGTACTTC.

This CDR3 is CASSYSTSGHYEQYF. DNA of the CDR3: TGTGCCAGCAGTTACTCGACTAGCGGGCACTACGAGCAGTACTTC. The chain recombines TRBV6-5 with TRBJ2-7; 10 nucleotides agree with TRBD2. The CDR3 consists of 15 residues. Germline CDR1 is MNHEY and CDR2 is SVGAGI. V lost 0 bases to trimming and J lost 3 bases; unmatched junction nucleotides: 2.

In this sample, this clonotype turned up many times. The V and J genes are TRBV6-2 or TRBV6-3 and TRBJ1-1; maybe TRBD1 (5 bases). This CDR3 region has 12 residues. V was pared by 2 bases and J by 4 bases, with 5 bases between. In germline, CDR1 is MNHEY, CDR2 SVGEGT. CDR3 region: CASSYGGTEAFF. CDR3 bases: TGTGCCAGCAGTTACGGGGGCACTGAAGCTTTCTTT.

This chain connects TRBV4-3 to TRBJ2-1; D unresolved. The germline V gene has CDR1 LGHNA and CDR2 YSLEER. There are 13 residues in the CDR3. V lost 1 base, J lost 5 bases, and 6 bases lay in between. Written as DNA, the CDR3 is TGCGCCAGCAGCCAAGGTAGTGACAATGAGCAGTTCTTC. Its translation: CASSQGSDNEQFF.

Ten or more counts support this clonotype. The germline gene is not matched at one end of the junction; a read error may be the cause. The chain recombines TRBV5-1 with TRBJ2-3; the D is unclear. The CDR3 consists of 12 residues. The germline V gene encodes CDR1 SGHRS and CDR2 YFSETQ. The CDR3 here is CASSSFTDTQYF. In DNA, the CDR3 is TGTGCCAGCAGCTCCTTCACAGATACGCAGTATTTT.

In this sample, this clonotype turned up a few times. The J gene is TRBJ2-2, the V gene TRBV5-1; D gene ambiguous. Germline values: CDR1 SGHRS, CDR2 YFSETQ. Trimming stripped 5 bases from V and 4 bases from J, with 12 bases between. The CDR3 consists of 14 residues. The CDR3 DNA reads TGCGCCAGCAGAATTGGGGAAAGCACCGGGGAGCTGTTTTTT. It specifies CASRIGESTGELFF.

The V gene is TRBV5-1, the J gene TRBJ2-1, with a possible D match to TRBD2 (5 bases). Germline assignment: CDR1 SGHRS and CDR2 YFSETQ. The V end was cut by 7 bases, the J end by 1 base, with 9 bases between. This CDR3 has 13 amino acids. In DNA form, the CDR3 reads TGCGCCAGCCATCTAGCTTCCTACAATGAGCAGTTCTTC. This gives the protein CASHLASYNEQFF.

This clonotype has a handful of counts. The J gene is TRBJ2-3, the V gene TRBV24-1, with 11 nucleotides matching TRBD2. The ends lost 4 bases at V and 4 bases at J; junction bases unmatched: 6. Germline-derived CDR1 and CDR2 are KGHDR and SFDVKD. The CDR3 covers 16 residues. DNA for the CDR3: TGTGCCACCAGTGACATTAGCGGGGGGGCCCCAGATACGCAGTATTTT. This codes for CATSDISGGAPDTQYF.

The genes are TRBV12-3 or TRBV12-4 and TRBJ2-1; no reliable D call. Trimming cost V 6 bases and J 9 bases, with 12 bases left between them. The CDR3 is 12 amino acids. CDR3 amino acids: CASRPLGVEQFF. The CDR3 coding sequence is TGTGCCAGCAGACCCTTAGGTGTTGAGCAGTTCTTC.

This clonotype was observed once. The chain couples TRBV20-1 to TRBJ1-5, with TRBD1 identical over 8 bases. The junction had 6 bases not matched to a gene; V was cut back by 6 bases and J by 2 bases. Germline V gives CDR1 DFQATT, CDR2 SNEGSKA (reference sequence). This CDR3 comprises 14 residues. CDR3 DNA sequence: TGCAGTGCACAGACAGGGGAAGGCAATCAGCCCCAGCATTTT. As protein: CSAQTGEGNQPQHF.

This clonotype has only a few counts. This chain links TRBV12-3 or TRBV12-4 with TRBJ2-4, with D unresolved. The CDR3 has 12 amino acids. Trimming left V 2 bases short and J 8 bases short, with 7 bases between. The CDR3 DNA is TGTGCCAGCAGTTTAAGTAGGGACATTCAGTACTTC. Protein sequence: CASSLSRDIQYF.

This clonotype has a handful of counts. The chain carries TRBV6-2 or TRBV6-3 and TRBJ1-5; TRBD1 is a possible D gene (5 bases). The CDR3 contains 14 residues. The V end lost 0 bases, the J end lost 6 bases, and 9 bases lay between the germline ends. Germline CDR1 and CDR2: MNHEY and SVGEGT. CDR3 region: CASSYSAGIQPQHF. For the CDR3, the DNA is TGTGCCAGCAGTTACTCGGCAGGGATTCAGCCCCAGCATTTT.

This clonotype was seen a few times. The chain carries TRBV6-2 or TRBV6-3 and TRBJ1-1, with D unclear. V was trimmed by 6 bases and J by 1 base, leaving 15 bases between them. Germline V gene lookup returns CDR1 MNHEY and CDR2 SVGEGT. This CDR3 spans 15 amino acids. The CDR3 loop reads CASRTSSRGNTEAFF. The CDR3 bases are TGTGCCAGCAGAACCTCCTCCCGGGGGAACACTGAAGCTTTCTTT.

The table lists this clonotype with a few counts. This chain joins TRBV6-2 or TRBV6-3 and TRBJ2-5; D could derive from TRBD1 or TRBD2 (6 bases each). Trimming took 5 bases from V and 2 from J, leaving 12 bases between them. This CDR3 region has 14 residues. Looked up from germline, CDR1 is MNHEY and CDR2 is SVGEGT. CDR3 nucleotide sequence: TGTGCCAGCAGTCTGGGGGGCCAACAAGAGACCCAGTACTTC. Translation: CASSLGGQQETQYF.

The CDR3 loop is CASSFAGTREQYF. Here the CDR3 DNA reads TGTGCCAGCAGCTTCGCCGGGACCCGCGAGCAGTACTTC. V is TRBV5-5 and J is TRBJ2-7, with D perhaps assigned TRBD1 or TRBD2 (5 bases each). Germline V lookup: CDR1 SGHKS, CDR2 YYEKEE (reference sequence). The CDR3 covers 13 residues. V lost 2 bases to trimming and J lost 6 bases, with 12 bases between them. Full variable domain (outside the CDR3, taken from reference TRBV5-5 and TRBJ2-7): DAGVTQSPTHLIKTRGQQVTLRCSPISGHKSVSWYQQVLGQGPQFIFQYYEKEERGRGNFPDRFSARQFPNYSSELNVNALLLGDSALYLCASSFAGTREQYFGPGTRLTVT.

The chain couples TRBV9 to TRBJ2-1; 14 nucleotides agree with TRBD2. V lost 0 bases and J lost 9; bases outside the gene matches: 2. From germline, CDR1 is SGDLS and CDR2 YYNGEE. This CDR3 contains 15 residues. In DNA form, the CDR3 reads TGTGCCAGCAGCGTAGGACTAGCGGGGGGGCGTGAGCAGTTCTTC. This codes for CASSVGLAGGREQFF.

The sample holds many counts of this clonotype. The V call is TRBV4-3, the J call TRBJ2-3, with D maybe TRBD2 (6 bases). Trimming cost V 1 base and J 1 base, with 6 bases left between them. This CDR3 has 14 residues. Germline loops: CDR1 LGHNA, CDR2 YSLEER. The CDR3 protein is CASSQGGGTDTQYF. The DNA of the CDR3 is TGCGCCAGCAGCCAAGGCGGGGGCACAGATACGCAGTATTTT.

This clonotype was counted ten times or more. This chain links TRBV7-2 with TRBJ1-1; the D is unclear. From germline, CDR1 is SGHTA and CDR2 FQGNSA. The ends were cut back, 5 bases at V and 1 base at J, with 14 bases in the middle. The CDR3 consists of 15 residues. Here the CDR3 reads CASSPVSRRNTEAFF. In nucleotides, the CDR3 is TGTGCCAGCAGCCCGGTATCACGAAGGAACACTGAAGCTTTCTTT.

This chain connects TRBV6-5 to TRBJ1-2; D gene ambiguous. Trimming cost V 8 bases and J 3 bases, with 13 bases left between them. This CDR3 is 13 amino acids long. Germline V gene sequence: CDR1 MNHEY, CDR2 SVGAGI. CDR3 sequence: CASARGVDYGYTF. The CDR3 DNA reads as TGTGCCAGCGCCCGTGGGGTTGACTATGGCTACACCTTC.

The genes are TRBV29-1 and TRBJ1-5; D remains ambiguous. V was clipped by 4 bases and J by 5 bases, with 12 bases between them. There are 13 residues in the CDR3. Per germline, CDR1 SQVTM and CDR2 ANQGSEA. The CDR3 nucleotides are TGCAGCGTTGCGGCCGAGGGTTATCAGCCCCAGCATTTT. It specifies CSVAAEGYQPQHF.

This clonotype was counted between two and nine times. The CDR3 spells CSAGPLLAPSTDTQYF. The CDR3 bases are TGCAGTGCCGGGCCCCTACTAGCCCCGAGCACAGATACGCAGTATTTT. This chain uses TRBV20-1 with TRBJ2-3; maybe TRBD2 (6 bases). The V gene lost 6 bases and the J gene lost 0 bases, with 19 bases spanning the gap. Germline V gene sequence: CDR1 DFQATT, CDR2 SNEGSKA (reference sequence). The CDR3 runs 16 residues.

The table lists this clonotype with a few counts. J is TRBJ1-2 and V is TRBV9, with D hard to call. The V gene's germline CDR1 is SGDLS and CDR2 YYNGEE. The CDR3 sequence is 14 residues long. V lost 0 bases and J lost 4, with 10 bases in between. CDR3 loop: CASSVAVNSYGYTF. DNA for the CDR3: TGTGCCAGCAGCGTAGCGGTGAACAGCTATGGCTACACCTTC.

This clonotype was seen more than once but under ten times. The J gene is TRBJ2-7, the V gene TRBV29-1; TRBD1 is a possible D gene (6 bases). Per germline, CDR1 SQVTM and CDR2 ANQGSEA. V lost 6 bases and J 1 base, leaving 13 bases between the germline ends. The CDR3 sequence is 13 residues long. CDR3 bases: TGCAGCGTCGTGAACAGGGCTTCCTACGAGCAGTACTTC. This encodes CSVVNRASYEQYF.

This clonotype came up a few times. This chain joins TRBV24-1 and TRBJ2-3; no definite D call. The ends were cut back, 1 base at V and 11 bases at J, with 12 bases in the middle. The CDR3 runs to 13 residues. CDR1 and CDR2 from the germline V gene are KGHDR and SFDVKD. CDR3 loop: CATSDFAQAQQYF. In nucleotides, the CDR3 is TGTGCCACCAGTGATTTCGCGCAGGCACAGCAGTATTTT.

This clonotype has a count of ten or more. CDR3 in amino acids: CASRQGENEKLFF. Here the CDR3 DNA reads TGTGCCTCAAGACAGGGGGAGAATGAAAAACTGTTTTTT. The V gene is TRBV10-3, the J gene TRBJ1-4, with 9 bases identical to TRBD1. The trim removed 11 bases at V and 5 bases at J, leaving 6 bases unmatched. CDR1 is ENHRY, CDR2 SYGVKD, per germline. This CDR3 comprises 13 residues.

This clonotype has a count of ten or more. J is TRBJ1-4 and V is TRBV7-6, with D hard to call. V lost 5 bases and J lost 5, with 3 bases in between. CDR1 and CDR2 from the germline V gene are SGHVS and FNYEAQ. CDR3 length: 11 amino acids. Written as DNA, the CDR3 is TGTGCCAGCAGCCCCAATGAAAAACTGTTTTTT. Translating gives CASSPNEKLFF.

The chain joins TRBV4-1 to TRBJ1-2; D is perhaps TRBD1 (6 bases). Trimming removed 0 bases from V and 4 bases from J, with 9 bases in between. The CDR3 is 14 amino acids. The germline gives CDR1 MGHRA, CDR2 YSYEKL. CDR3 DNA sequence: TGCGCCAGCAGCCAAGATGCCAGGGGCTATGGCTACACCTTC. This encodes CASSQDARGYGYTF.

The chain couples TRBV7-6 to TRBJ2-5, with 9 bases that match TRBD2. The CDR3 loop spans 16 amino acids. The germline CDR1 and CDR2 sequences are SGHVS and FNYEAQ. The trim removed 2 bases at V and 4 bases at J, leaving 8 bases unmatched. The CDR3 bases are TGTGCCAGCAGCTTAATACTAGCGGGTGGAGCAGAGACCCAGTACTTC. It encodes CASSLILAGGAETQYF.

This sequence joins TRBV7-2 and TRBJ1-6; D call uncertain. With 3 bases removed from V and 10 bases from J, the gap between germline ends came to 13 bases. The CDR3 is 14 residues long. Germline CDR1 SGHTA, CDR2 FQGNSA. Here the CDR3 DNA reads TGTGCCAGCAGCTTTCTCGATCCCGGATCACCCCTCCACTTT. Translated: CASSFLDPGSPLHF. The full variable domain, in which reference TRBV7-2 and TRBJ1-6 provide the parts outside the CDR3, is GAGVSQSPSNKVTEKGKDVELRCDPISGHTALYWYRQSLGQGLEFLIYFQGNSAPDKSGLPSDRFSAERTGGSVSTLTIQRTQQEDSAVYLCASSFLDPGSPLHFGNGTRLTVT.

The chain carries TRBV7-8 and TRBJ2-3; 7 positions agree with TRBD2. V lost 0 bases, J lost 1 base, and 1 base stayed unmatched. The length of the CDR3 is 15 residues. The germline CDR1 and CDR2 sequences are SGHVS and FQNEAQ. The CDR3 is CASSLARGGTDTQYF. In DNA form, the CDR3 reads TGTGCCAGCAGCTTAGCCCGGGGGGGCACAGATACGCAGTATTTT.

This chain uses TRBV28 with TRBJ1-2; 7 bases agree with TRBD1. The V gene's germline CDR1 is MDHEN and CDR2 SYDVKM. The CDR3 has 14 amino acids. The V gene end was trimmed by 5 bases and the J gene end by 4 bases; junction bases not matched to a gene: 7. In DNA form, the CDR3 reads TGTGCCAGCAGTGACCAGGGGGTCCCCTATGGCTACACCTTC. Its translation is CASSDQGVPYGYTF.